Listed below are T cell receptor beta chains from one sample, sequenced in a study of control samples from healthy donors and cancer patients. Measured with immunoSEQ multiplex PCR; TCRdb has only the in-frame clones, and not every one. The sample records tens of thousands of clones, roughly 87% being singletons. The source material was PBMCs. Every receptor here comes from a man aged 40-55 years with colorectal cancer. Both conserved end residues are part of each CDR3. D genes are given only for firm matches. Size values are once, few and many counts, or a class for expanded clones, and some rows have none.

J | V | size | D | CDR3 | DNA
TRBJ2-7 | TRBV30 | NA | NA | CAGGGSRASYEQYF | TGTGCCGGAGGAGGGTCGAGGGCTTCCTACGAGCAGTACTTC
TRBJ2-7 | TRBV19 | NA | NA | CASKPVWLSYEQYF | TGTGCCAGTAAACCCGTCTGGCTCTCCTACGAGCAGTACTTC
TRBJ2-1 | TRBV28 | NA | NA | CASSSGQLLGGNEQFF | TGTGCCAGCAGTTCCGGACAGTTGTTGGGGGGCAATGAGCAGTTCTTC
TRBJ2-2 | TRBV10-1 | once | TRBD1 | CASSDSLRDSGPRTGELFF | TGCGCCAGCAGTGATTCACTTCGGGACAGTGGGCCGAGGACCGGGGAGCTGTTTTTT
TRBJ1-1 | TRBV7-8 | NA | NA | CASSLTPPGTMNTEAFF | TGTGCCAGCAGCTTGACCCCCCCCGGCACAATGAACACTGAAGCTTTCTTT
TRBJ2-7 | TRBV7-2 | NA | NA | CASSLDGGGGYEQYF | TGTGCCAGCAGCTTAGATGGAGGGGGAGGCTACGAGCAGTACTTC
TRBJ1-1 | TRBV9 | NA | NA | CASSLSGANTEAFF | TGTGCCAGCAGCTTATCAGGGGCGAACACTGAAGCTTTCTTT
TRBJ1-6 | TRBV2 | NA | TRBD1 | CASTGGRNSPLHF | TGTGCCAGCACAGGGGGCCGAAATTCACCCCTCCACTTT
TRBJ2-7 | TRBV3-1/TRBV3-2 | NA | TRBD2 | CASSPASGSPYEQYF | TGTGCCAGCAGCCCCGCTAGCGGGAGCCCGTACGAGCAGTACTTC
TRBJ2-1 | TRBV6-1 | NA | NA | CASSETSGLGFFDEQFF | TGTGCCAGCAGTGAAACCTCGGGGCTCGGTTTTTTCGATGAGCAGTTCTTC
TRBJ1-6 | TRBV2 | NA | NA | CASRRRTVGDSPLHF | TGTGCCAGCAGGCGGCGAACGGTAGGGGATTCACCCCTCCACTTT
TRBJ2-7 | TRBV5-5 | NA | TRBD1 | CASSLDRGAYEQYF | TGTGCCAGCAGCTTGGACAGGGGAGCCTACGAGCAGTACTTC
TRBJ1-1 | TRBV7-9 | NA | TRBD1 | CASSGTGGEGTEAFF | TGTGCCAGCAGCGGCACAGGGGGCGAGGGCACTGAAGCTTTCTTT
TRBJ2-5 | TRBV27 | NA | NA | CASSYGWQETQYF | TGTGCCAGCAGTTACGGGTGGCAAGAGACCCAGTACTTC
TRBJ1-4 | TRBV6-1 | NA | NA | CASSDYGSVFF | TGTGCCAGCAGTGATTATGGATCGGTGTTTTTT
TRBJ2-7 | TRBV12-3/TRBV12-4 | once | NA | CASSFSQYEQYF | TGTGCCAGCAGTTTCTCCCAGTATGAGCAGTACTTC
TRBJ2-7 | TRBV5-6 | NA | NA | CASSLMTGRFEQYF | TGTGCCAGCAGCTTAATGACAGGGAGGTTCGAGCAGTACTTC
TRBJ2-4 | TRBV5-1 | NA | NA | CASSLTSVGLNF | TGCGCCAGCAGCTTGACGTCAGTTGGGTTGAACTTC
TRBJ1-6 | TRBV4-1 | NA | TRBD1 | CASRRQGTYNSPLHF | TGCGCCAGCAGAAGACAGGGGACGTATAATTCACCCCTCCACTTT
TRBJ1-4 | TRBV21-1 | NA | NA | CASSPGQGYEKLFF | TGTGCCAGCAGTCCGGGACAGGGGTATGAAAAACTGTTTTTT
TRBJ2-1 | TRBV7-2 | NA | TRBD1 | CASTPWEGGGEQFF | TGTGCCAGCACCCCTTGGGAAGGGGGCGGTGAGCAGTTCTTC
TRBJ2-5 | TRBV6-5 | NA | NA | CASSYGHRAAQETQYF | TGTGCCAGCAGTTACGGCCACAGGGCTGCCCAAGAGACCCAGTACTTC
TRBJ1-1 | TRBV4-1 | NA | TRBD1 | CASSLSPGGVTEAFF | TGCGCCAGCAGCCTATCTCCAGGGGGCGTCACTGAAGCTTTCTTT
TRBJ1-2 | TRBV23-1 | NA | NA | CASSQARGYTF | TGCGCCAGCAGTCAGGCGCGTGGCTACACCTTC
TRBJ2-1 | TRBV6-5 | once | NA | CASSPLTSFIEQFF | TGTGCCAGCAGCCCGCTGACTAGTTTCATTGAGCAGTTCTTC
TRBJ2-5 | TRBV19 | NA | TRBD2 | CASSKTSGIGETQYF | TGTGCCAGTAGCAAGACTAGCGGGATTGGGGAGACCCAGTACTTC
TRBJ2-7 | TRBV5-4 | NA | NA | CASSLDRSYEQYF | TGTGCCAGCAGCTTGGACAGATCCTACGAGCAGTACTTC
TRBJ2-1 | TRBV7-7 | NA | TRBD1 | CASSLGDRDRQFF | TGTGCTAGCAGCTTAGGGGACCGGGACAGGCAGTTCTTC
TRBJ2-7 | TRBV5-1 | NA | NA | CASSLEGRGNYEQYF | TGCGCCAGCAGCTTGGAGGGCAGGGGCAACTACGAGCAGTACTTC
TRBJ1-1 | TRBV27 | NA | NA | CASSFTGNTEAFF | TGTGCCAGCAGTTTTACAGGGAACACTGAAGCTTTCTTT
TRBJ1-1 | TRBV7-9 | NA | TRBD1 | CASSPGAGGLEAFF | TGTGCCAGCAGCCCCGGGGCAGGGGGCCTTGAAGCTTTCTTT
TRBJ2-3 | TRBV28 | NA | NA | CASSLSGIVTDTQYF | TGTGCCAGCAGTTTAAGTGGGATAGTAACAGATACGCAGTATTTT
TRBJ2-5 | TRBV5-1 | NA | TRBD1 | CASSQDRVETQYF | TGCGCCAGCAGCCAGGACAGGGTGGAGACCCAGTACTTC
TRBJ1-5 | TRBV4-3 | NA | NA | CASSQEAFNQPQHF | TGCGCCAGCAGCCAAGAAGCCTTCAATCAGCCCCAGCATTTT
TRBJ2-7 | TRBV11-2 | NA | NA | CASSRSLDTTEQYF | TGTGCCAGCAGCCGGTCCCTGGACACCACCGAGCAGTACTTC
TRBJ2-7 | TRBV4-1 | NA | NA | CASSPIQGAGDYEQYF | TGCGCCAGCAGCCCCATACAGGGCGCGGGAGACTACGAGCAGTACTTC
TRBJ2-2 | TRBV9 | NA | TRBD1 | CASSLLGTGGTGELFF | TGTGCCAGCAGCCTCTTGGGGACAGGGGGCACCGGGGAGCTGTTTTTT
TRBJ2-1 | TRBV6-5 | NA | TRBD2 | CASSSLGLAGGEFF | TGTGCCAGCAGTTCTCTGGGACTAGCGGGAGGTGAGTTCTTC
TRBJ1-1 | TRBV29-1 | NA | TRBD1 | CSVHGQGAEAFF | TGCAGCGTTCATGGACAGGGCGCTGAAGCTTTCTTT
TRBJ2-1 | TRBV27 | NA | TRBD2 | CASGGLAGNNEQFF | TGTGCCAGCGGGGGACTAGCGGGAAACAATGAGCAGTTCTTC
TRBJ2-1 | TRBV19 | NA | TRBD2 | CASSLTSGRGTYNEQFF | TGTGCCAGTAGTTTAACTAGCGGGAGGGGGACCTACAATGAGCAGTTCTTC
TRBJ2-1 | TRBV14 | NA | NA | CASSLLGRYNEQFF | TGTGCCAGCAGCCTACTAGGACGGTACAATGAGCAGTTCTTC
TRBJ2-7 | TRBV4-1 | NA | NA | CASSQGGNAYEQYF | TGCGCCAGCAGCCAAGGGGGTAACGCCTACGAGCAGTACTTC
TRBJ1-2 | TRBV14 | once | NA | CASSQDGLMGYGYTF | TGTGCCAGCAGCCAAGACGGCCTCATGGGCTATGGCTACACCTTC
TRBJ1-6 | TRBV15 | NA | TRBD1 | CATGQGNNSPLHF | TGTGCCACAGGACAGGGTAACAATTCACCCCTCCACTTT
TRBJ1-4 | TRBV5-1 | NA | TRBD1 | CASSLSVSTGLKKLFF | TGCGCCAGCAGCTTGAGCGTATCGACAGGGTTGAAAAAACTGTTTTTT
TRBJ2-1 | TRBV5-4 | NA | NA | CASSTRDLDNEQFF | TGTGCCAGCAGCACCCGGGACTTAGACAATGAGCAGTTCTTC
TRBJ1-2 | TRBV18 | NA | NA | CASSPPTESYGYTF | TGTGCCAGCTCACCACCGACAGAGAGCTATGGCTACACCTTC
TRBJ2-5 | TRBV5-1 | once | NA | CASSLVPTDRDTQYF | TGCGCCAGCAGCTTGGTTCCGACTGACCGGGATACCCAGTACTTC